This passage covers 4 T cell receptor beta chains from one sample sequenced in a study of beta chain features in type 1 diabetes (dated by TCRdb to 2016 to 2018). Receptors were amplified or captured by the immunoSEQ multiplex PCR assay. The High Capacity cDNA Reverse Transcription Kit was used to reverse transcribe all of the isolated RNA, meaning that expressed TCRB transcripts were what got sequenced. The immuneACCESS repertoire file appears here via TCRdb, limited to in-frame rearrangements. These files lack a portion of the clones; in checked studies, under half of the deficit traces to unresolved V genes, and the cause of the others is not known. This sample has over 500,000 clones in its table, and about a sixth of those were observed once. Of the sample, around 0.1% falls within the top ten clones. Sequencing was performed on naive CD4+ T cells from blood. Taken with the paper, the label for cell subset or site translates to: true naive CD4+ T cells. The receptors stem from a man between 18 and 35 years old in good health.

The chain uses TRBV5-1 and TRBJ1-2; 10 bases match TRBD1. After removal of 3 bases from V and 1 base from J, the junction contained 6 bases not matched to a gene. CDR1 and CDR2 from the germline V gene are SGHRS and YFSETQ. The CDR3 runs to 16 residues. The CDR3 bases are TGCGCCAGCAGCTCCGACAGGGGGCCTCTTAACTATGGCTACACCTTC. Translation gives CASSSDRGPLNYGYTF.

This chain connects TRBV9 to TRBJ2-1, with TRBD2 identical over 7 bases. Trimming cost V 0 bases and J 7 bases; bases outside gene matches: 10. From germline, CDR1 is SGDLS and CDR2 YYNGEE. CDR3 size: 16 residues. CDR3 amino acids: CASSVGLSNGGNEQFF. DNA of the CDR3: TGTGCCAGCAGCGTAGGGCTATCAAACGGGGGGAATGAGCAGTTCTTC.

This clone was detected only a few times. The V gene is TRBV9, the J gene TRBJ2-1, with 15 nucleotides matching TRBD2. V lost 0 bases, J lost 7 bases, and 5 bases stayed unmatched. The CDR3 runs 17 residues. Germline CDR1 reads SGDLS; CDR2 reads YYNGEE. The CDR3 here is CASSVAGTSGRRNEQFF. The CDR3 DNA sequence: TGTGCCAGCAGCGTAGCGGGGACTAGCGGGAGGAGGAATGAGCAGTTCTTC.

The V gene is TRBV5-1, the J gene TRBJ2-7; 8 bases map to TRBD2. Germline V CDR1 and CDR2: SGHRS, YFSETQ. V lost 3 bases to trimming and J lost 5 bases; unmatched junction nucleotides: 16. This CDR3 region has 17 residues. CDR3 DNA sequence: TGCGCCAGCAGCTACGTCGTTAGCGGGGCAGGGTTCGACGAGCAGTACTTC. Translating it yields CASSYVVSGAGFDEQYF. The whole variable domain, filled in from reference TRBV5-1 and TRBJ2-7, reads KAGVTQTPRYLIKTRGQQVTLSCSPISGHRSVSWYQQTPGQGLQFLFEYFSETQRNKGNFPGRFSGRQFSNSRSEMNVSTLELGDSALYLCASSYVVSGAGFDEQYFGPGTRLTVT.